This T cell receptor beta chain was captured in a study of identical twins. Each CDR3 protein is one row after TCRdb ran MiXCR on the 5' RACE reads. The data show 600,000 to 700,000 distinct CDR3 sequences, around 20% seen once. This clonotype appeared a few times. What it recognizes is unknown. Per germline, CDR1 DFQATT and CDR2 SNEGSKA (reference sequence). This CDR3 has 12 residues. Trimming pared 6 bases from V and 6 bases from J, leaving 13 bases between. Notes on the study in general: Cross-sectional statistical analysis, not tracking of the same donors, underpinned the conclusions. There is a chance that invariant MAIT and iNKT cells partially muddied zero-insertion analyses. Out-of-frame sharing of TCR alpha in monozygotic twins was underestimated by models.

The same sample was also used in a study of T cells expressing NK-cell markers. That paper states: A handful of donors showed these clonotypes also leading the CD3+CD56-NKG2C+ fraction.

This receptor was taken from a woman between 18 and 29 years old in good health. The material sequenced was PBMCs. The chain recombines TRBV20-1 with TRBJ2-3; D is perhaps TRBD2 (6 bases). CDR3 nucleotides: TGCAGTGCGCTCATTCGGGGGGATACGCAGTATTTT. It encodes CSALIRGDTQYF.